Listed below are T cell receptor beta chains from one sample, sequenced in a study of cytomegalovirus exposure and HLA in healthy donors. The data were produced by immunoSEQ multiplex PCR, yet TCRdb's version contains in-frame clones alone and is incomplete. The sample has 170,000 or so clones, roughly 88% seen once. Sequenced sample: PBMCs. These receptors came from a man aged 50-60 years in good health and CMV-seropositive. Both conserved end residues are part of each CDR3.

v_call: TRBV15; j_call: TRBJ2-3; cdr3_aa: CATSRDKAGSQDTQYF
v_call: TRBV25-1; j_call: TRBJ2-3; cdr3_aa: CASSGSTTDTQYF
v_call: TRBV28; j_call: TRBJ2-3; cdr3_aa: CASSLPRSGTQYF
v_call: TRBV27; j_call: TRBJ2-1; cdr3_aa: CASSPTPGTAYNEQFF
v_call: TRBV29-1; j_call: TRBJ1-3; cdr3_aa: CSVPGQGNGNTIYF
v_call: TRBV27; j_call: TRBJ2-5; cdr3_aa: CASSFTLAGELGETQYF
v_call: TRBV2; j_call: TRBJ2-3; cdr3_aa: CASSFTSGGTDTQYF
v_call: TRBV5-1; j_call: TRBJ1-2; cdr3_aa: CASSGNRGTYGYTF
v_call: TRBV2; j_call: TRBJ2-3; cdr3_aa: CASRGGGYTQYF
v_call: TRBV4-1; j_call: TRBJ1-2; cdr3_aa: CASSQDGTGADYGYTF
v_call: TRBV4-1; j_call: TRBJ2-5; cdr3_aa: CASSQDHGSQETQYF
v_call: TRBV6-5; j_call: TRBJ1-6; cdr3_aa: CASSPRGTYNSPLHF
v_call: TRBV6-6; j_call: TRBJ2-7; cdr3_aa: CASSDSTDRGNEQYF
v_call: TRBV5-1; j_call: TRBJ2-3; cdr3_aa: CASSLRTGEDTQYF
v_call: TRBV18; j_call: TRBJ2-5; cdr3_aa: CASSPLTGPEETQYF
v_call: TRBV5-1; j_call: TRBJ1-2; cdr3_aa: CASSFRGGYGYTF
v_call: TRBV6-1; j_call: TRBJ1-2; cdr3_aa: CASRDRGLGYTF
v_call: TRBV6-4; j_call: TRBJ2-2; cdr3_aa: CASSDSSRSGTGELFF
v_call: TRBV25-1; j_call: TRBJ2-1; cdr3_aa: CATQETTDYNEQFF
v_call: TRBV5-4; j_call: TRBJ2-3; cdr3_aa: CASSLGTSGVTDTQYF
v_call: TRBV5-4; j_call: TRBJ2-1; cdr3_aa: CASSLWANNEQFF
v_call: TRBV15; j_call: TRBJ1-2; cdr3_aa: CVTSSYGTDASTF
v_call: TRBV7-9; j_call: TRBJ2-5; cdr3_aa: CASSFDREKETQYF
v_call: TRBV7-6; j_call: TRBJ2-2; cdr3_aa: CASSPTGAGTGELFF
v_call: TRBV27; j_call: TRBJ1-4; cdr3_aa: CASSLSWLSRANEKLFF